One sample yielded the 8 T cell receptor beta chains listed below, sequenced in a study of vaccination effects on CD4 cells after COVID-19 (dated by TCRdb to the early 2020s). In the ViraFEST assay, PBMC were stimulated with viral peptide pools, and antigen-specific CD4+ T cell clonotypes were then identified by expansion using TCR sequencing. After about 9 days of culture, CD4+ T cells were isolated with the EasySep CD4+ T cell isolation kit. Two doses of either the BNT162b2 or the mRNA-1273 mRNA SARS-CoV-2 vaccine were administered to participants. These receptors have no known antigen. The library was generated by the immunoSEQ multiplex PCR assay. TCRdb retrieved this table from immuneACCESS and kept in-frame rearrangements only. Not all clones are present; in checked studies, unresolved V genes account for under half, and no reason is known for the remainder. The sample yields tens of thousands of clones; about two thirds were counted once. Together, the top ten hold roughly 8.6% of the sample.

The sample here was CD4+ T cells from PBMCs cultured with SARS-CoV-2 spike peptides, taken after COVID-19 vaccination. According to the study, the label for this sample's cell subset or site signals: SARS-CoV-2 spike overlapping peptide pool stimulation. The receptors were gathered from a human donor who received a COVID-19 vaccine.

This chain links TRBV25-1 with TRBJ1-1, with no clear D. The CDR3 runs 12 residues. CDR1 is MGHDK and CDR2 is SYGVNS in the germline V gene. V gave up 6 bases and J gave up 7 bases, with 12 bases separating them. The CDR3, as DNA: TGTGCCAGCAGGGGTCGTACCGGTGAAGCTTTCTTT. Translating gives CASRGRTGEAFF.

This chain connects TRBV5-4 to TRBJ2-2; 16 nucleotides match TRBD2. The J segment lost 1 base and the V segment lost 0 bases, leaving 3 bases of the junction unmatched. This CDR3 has 19 residues. CDR1 and CDR2 from the germline V gene are SGHNT and YYREEE (reference sequence). The CDR3 DNA is TGTGCCAGCAGCTTGGCGGGACTAGCGGGGGGGCGGAACACCGGGGAGCTGTTTTTT. Translated: CASSLAGLAGGRNTGELFF.

V is TRBV5-1 and J is TRBJ1-2; a possible D gene is TRBD1 (5 bases). Trimming cost V 4 bases and J 2 bases, with 12 bases left between them. Germline V gene data show CDR1 as SGHRS and CDR2 as YFSETQ. There are 14 residues in the CDR3. This chain's CDR3 is CASSPGHTNYGYTF. The CDR3 DNA reads as TGCGCCAGCAGCCCAGGACATACCAACTATGGCTACACCTTC.

The chain has TRBV4-1 and TRBJ2-4; TRBD1 aligns across 7 bases. The germline V gene encodes CDR1 MGHRA and CDR2 YSYEKL. The CDR3 runs 14 residues. With 2 bases clipped from V and 4 bases from J, the junction kept 2 bases outside the gene matches. The CDR3 reads CASSQLDRKNIQYF. CDR3 DNA: TGCGCCAGCAGCCAACTGGACAGGAAAAACATTCAGTACTTC.

The rearrangement joins TRBV19 to TRBJ2-1, with D maybe TRBD2 (5 bases). V was clipped by 3 bases and J by 5 bases, with 11 bases between them. Germline-derived CDR1 and CDR2 are LNHDA and SQIVND (reference sequence). The CDR3 runs 14 residues. CDR3 coding DNA: TGTGCCAGTAGTATCCCCGGGGTCAACAATGAGCAGTTCTTC. It is translated as CASSIPGVNNEQFF.

V is TRBV7-2 and J is TRBJ1-1; no clear D. Germline V gene lookup returns CDR1 SGHTA and CDR2 FQGNSA. This CDR3 spans 13 amino acids. V gave up 5 bases and J gave up 1 base, with 8 bases separating them. CDR3 nucleotide sequence: TGTGCCAGCAGCATCGGAGAGAACACTGAAGCTTTCTTT. Residues: CASSIGENTEAFF.

The rearrangement uses TRBV6-5 and TRBJ2-3; perhaps D is TRBD1 or TRBD2 (6 bases each). V gave up 6 bases and J gave up 6 bases, with 13 bases separating them. The CDR3 extends over 13 amino acids. The germline V gene encodes CDR1 MNHEY and CDR2 SVGAGI. The CDR3 loop is CASSTGRIDTQYF. CDR3 coding DNA: TGTGCCAGCAGCACAGGGAGGATCGATACGCAGTATTTT.

This chain joins TRBV19 and TRBJ2-5, with D perhaps assigned TRBD1 or TRBD2 (5 bases each). V lost 5 bases and J 3 bases, leaving 13 bases between the germline ends. Germline-derived CDR1 and CDR2 are LNHDA and SQIVND (reference sequence). The CDR3 covers 14 residues. The CDR3 loop reads CASSAGTSEETQYF. The DNA of the CDR3 is TGTGCCAGTAGTGCCGGGACCTCCGAAGAGACCCAGTACTTC.